This T cell receptor (beta chain) came from a study of Ad26.COV2.S vaccination and SARS-CoV-2 variants. Study-level background: The study gave Ad26.COV2.S intramuscularly, once or twice 56 days apart.

CDR1 SGHRS and CDR2 YFSETQ come from the germline V gene. V lost 4 bases to trimming and J lost 5 bases, with 15 bases between them. CDR3 length: 14 residues. Treatment denoted: 19 received Ad26.COV2.S at low or high dose, single or two shots; roughly five received placebo; per-sample allocation not given. On day 63 after the first injection, vaccine and placebo recipients gave samples. In the vaccine, an Ad26 vector expressed the SARS-CoV-2 spike of the Wuhan strain. Broader study findings: Recipients given vaccine exceeded placebo recipients in spike-specific TCR breadth. Assessments of TCR breadth and depth may have underestimated the total T cell responses.

On this clone: Antigen specificity is unknown.

TCRdb keeps only in-frame clones here, not all; method: immunoSEQ multiplex PCR. In the table there are about 260,000 clones, 87% of which are singletons. This chain joins TRBV5-1 and TRBJ1-1, with D tentatively TRBD1 (5 bases). This TCR derives from a person between 18 and 60 years old who received the Ad26.COV2.S COVID-19 vaccine or a placebo. The source material was peripheral blood, sampled in a trial of Ad26.COV2.S vaccine versus placebo. In DNA form, the CDR3 reads TGCGCCAGCAGCGCGCAGGGTGTTGGGACTGAAGCTTTCTTT. Translated, it gives CASSAQGVGTEAFF.